Below are 15 T cell receptor beta chains sequenced from a single sample in a study of T cells in Graves' hyperthyroidism and ophthalmopathy. Amplification yielded TCR beta CDR3 regions, with RNA transcripts as the source. The HTBI primer set served for first-round RT-PCR of the TCR CDR3. TCRdb fed the multiplex PCR reads into MiXCR, producing one record per CDR3 protein. This table has under 250,000 distinct CDR3 sequences, less than 20% appearing once. Material: blood. The receptor set was obtained from a woman between 50 and 59 years old with Graves' hyperthyroidism.

This clonotype was counted a few times. V and J are TRBV12-3 or TRBV12-4 and TRBJ1-5; D may be TRBD1 (6 bases). V lost 4 bases, J lost 6 bases, and 19 bases lay in between. CDR3 length equals 16 residues. CDR3 DNA: TGTGCCAGCAGTTCGGGGAGTGCGGGGGGCAGTCAGCCCCAGCATTTT. Protein sequence: CASSSGSAGGSQPQHF.

A few counts support this clonotype. The chain recombines TRBV6-2 or TRBV6-3 with TRBJ2-7; 10 nucleotides agree with TRBD2. The junction had 15 bases not matched to a gene; V was cut back by 4 bases and J by 6 bases. The CDR3 is made up of 17 amino acids. Per the germline V gene, CDR1 is MNHEY and CDR2 is SVGEGT. The CDR3 region has the DNA TGTGCCAGCAGTTCCCCTCCCCGGCTAGCGGGAGTAGGCGAGCAGTACTTC. Encoded protein: CASSSPPRLAGVGEQYF.

The chain combines TRBV28 with TRBJ1-1; TRBD1 agrees at 8 bases. Per germline, CDR1 MDHEN and CDR2 SYDVKM. The V gene end was trimmed by 2 bases and the J gene end by 0 bases; junction bases not matched to a gene: 8. There are 17 residues in the CDR3. As DNA, the CDR3 is TGTGCCAGCAGTTTAGCAGGGGGCTCGGGGTTGAACACTGAAGCTTTCTTT. Translated, it gives CASSLAGGSGLNTEAFF.

The rearrangement joins TRBV27 to TRBJ1-2; a possible D gene is TRBD1 (6 bases). CDR3 length: 14 amino acids. Trimming cost V 4 bases and J 7 bases, with 16 bases left between them. Per germline, CDR1 MNHEY and CDR2 SMNVEV (reference sequence). CDR3 residues: CASSSDRRFSGYTF. The CDR3, as DNA: TGTGCCAGCAGTTCTGACAGGCGTTTTAGTGGCTACACCTTC.

The sample holds many counts of this clonotype. The chain employs TRBV30 and TRBJ2-7, with TRBD1 matching 8 bases. The germline V gene has CDR1 GTSNPN and CDR2 SVGIG (reference sequence). The CDR3 length is 14 residues. V lost 4 bases to trimming and J lost 2 bases; unmatched junction nucleotides: 7. This CDR3 is CAWKVTGAAYEQYF. The CDR3 DNA reads as TGTGCCTGGAAGGTGACAGGGGCGGCCTACGAGCAGTACTTC.

V usage is TRBV3-1 and J usage is TRBJ1-6; D is ambiguous. Germline assignment: CDR1 LGHDT and CDR2 YNNKEL (reference sequence). The CDR3 totals 16 residues. V gave up 1 base and J gave up 5 bases, with 12 bases separating them. In DNA, the CDR3 is TGTGCCAGCAGCCAAGCCCGGGTCGGCAATAATTCACCCCTCCACTTT. Translation gives CASSQARVGNNSPLHF.

The genes are TRBV5-4 and TRBJ2-3; 9 bases are shared with TRBD1. Germline CDR1 reads SGHNT; CDR2 reads YYREEE (reference sequence). V was pared by 4 bases and J by 6 bases, with 21 bases of the junction left unmatched. CDR3 size: 19 residues. The CDR3 is CASSQIGAGTGYGMDTQYF. Written as DNA, the CDR3 is TGTGCCAGCAGCCAGATCGGAGCCGGGACAGGGTATGGGATGGATACGCAGTATTTT.

This rearrangement joins TRBV27 to TRBJ1-6; possibly TRBD1 for D (5 bases). The CDR3 totals 15 residues. Trimming took 2 bases from V and 10 from J, leaving 15 bases between them. Germline values: CDR1 MNHEY, CDR2 SMNVEV (reference sequence). This CDR3 is CASSLVGRFYSPLHF. The CDR3, as DNA: TGTGCCAGCAGTTTAGTGGGGCGGTTTTACTCACCCCTCCACTTT.

This clonotype was seen at least ten times. This rearrangement joins TRBV20-1 to TRBJ1-1; D gene unclear. This CDR3 is 11 amino acids long. V lost 3 bases, J lost 8 bases, and 10 bases lay in between. Germline V gene lookup returns CDR1 DFQATT and CDR2 SNEGSKA (reference sequence). The CDR3 spells CSASSFREAFF. CDR3 nucleotide sequence: TGCAGTGCTAGTAGTTTCCGCGAAGCTTTCTTT.

Note on this clonotype: This could be a read error, since a much larger clone is one nucleotide away. The gene calls are TRBV5-4 and TRBJ2-3; D call uncertain. This CDR3 is 13 amino acids long. V was cut by 1 base and J by 2 bases, with 5 bases left in between. Germline CDR1 is SGHNT and CDR2 is YYREEE (reference sequence). The CDR3 is CASSLRDTDTQYF. CDR3 DNA: TGTGCCAGCAGCTTGAGGGACACAGATACGCAGTATTTT.

Comments on this clonotype: It may be a read error: a sequence one base away is much more abundant. The chain carries TRBV28 and TRBJ2-1; D is uncertain. The CDR3 runs 16 residues. CDR1 and CDR2 from the germline V gene are MDHEN and SYDVKM. This CDR3 is CAGSSPGFSPRNEQFF. CDR3 in DNA: TGTGCCGGCAGTAGCCCTGGATTTAGCCCGCGCAATGAGCAGTTCTTC. Drawing the rest from reference TRBV28 and TRBJ2-1, the complete variable domain is DVKVTQSSRYLVKRTGEKVFLECVQDMDHENMFWYRQDPGLGLRLIYFSYDVKMKEKGDIPEGYSVSREKKERFSLILESASTNQTSMYLCAGSSPGFSPRNEQFFGPGTRLTVL.

This clonotype was observed many times. The chain uses TRBV11-2 and TRBJ2-7; 10 bases agree with TRBD1. From germline, CDR1 is SGHAT and CDR2 FQNNGV. V gave up 6 bases and J gave up 4 bases; unmatched junction bases: 3. This CDR3 spans 13 amino acids. In nucleotides, the CDR3 is TGTGCCAGCAGGCCGGGACAGGGGTACGAGCAGTACTTC. As protein: CASRPGQGYEQYF.

The chain uses TRBV5-6 and TRBJ2-5; a weak D match, TRBD2 (5 bases). Looked up from germline, CDR1 is SGHDT and CDR2 is YYEEEE. The CDR3 sequence is 14 residues long. With 3 bases removed from V and 2 bases from J, the gap between germline ends came to 11 bases. DNA of the CDR3: TGTGCCAGCAGCTCCACCCCGGGGCAAGAGACCCAGTACTTC. Its translation: CASSSTPGQETQYF.

DNA for the CDR3: TGCGCCAGCATGTTACGGATGGAGGGTGAGCAGTTCTTC. It translates to CASMLRMEGEQFF. The V gene is TRBV5-1, the J gene TRBJ2-1, with D perhaps matching TRBD2 (6 bases). The V gene lost 6 bases and the J gene lost 9 bases, with 16 bases spanning the gap. The germline CDR1 and CDR2 sequences are SGHRS and YFSETQ. CDR3 length: 13 amino acids. Together with reference TRBV5-1 and TRBJ2-1, the CDR3 gives the full variable domain: KAGVTQTPRYLIKTRGQQVTLSCSPISGHRSVSWYQQTPGQGLQFLFEYFSETQRNKGNFPGRFSGRQFSNSRSEMNVSTLELGDSALYLCASMLRMEGEQFFGPGTRLTVL.

Ten or more counts support this clonotype. V usage is TRBV28 and J usage is TRBJ2-2; D unclear. CDR3 length: 14 residues. The germline gives CDR1 MDHEN, CDR2 SYDVKM. V was cut by 7 bases and J by 6 bases, with 15 bases left in between. CDR3 bases: TGTGCCAGCAAACCGGACCCTTCTTCCGGGGAGCTGTTTTTT. The encoded protein is CASKPDPSSGELFF.